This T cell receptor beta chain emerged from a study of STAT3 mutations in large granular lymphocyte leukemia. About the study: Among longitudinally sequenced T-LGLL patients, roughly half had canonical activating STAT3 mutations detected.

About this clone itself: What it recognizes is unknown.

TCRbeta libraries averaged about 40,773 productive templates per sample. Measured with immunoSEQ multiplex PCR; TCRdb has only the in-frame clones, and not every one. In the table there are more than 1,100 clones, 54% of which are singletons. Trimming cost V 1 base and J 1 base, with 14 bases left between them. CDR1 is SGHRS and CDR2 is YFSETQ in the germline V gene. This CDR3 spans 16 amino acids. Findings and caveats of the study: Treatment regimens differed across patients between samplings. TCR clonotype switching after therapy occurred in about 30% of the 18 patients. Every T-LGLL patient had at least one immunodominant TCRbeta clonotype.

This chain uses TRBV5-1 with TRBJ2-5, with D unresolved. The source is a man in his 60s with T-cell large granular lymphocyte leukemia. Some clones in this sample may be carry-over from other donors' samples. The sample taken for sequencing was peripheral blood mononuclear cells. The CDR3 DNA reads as TGCGCCAGCAGCTTGAGTGGCAGTTTGGGCCAAGAGACCCAGTACTTC. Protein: CASSLSGSLGQETQYF.